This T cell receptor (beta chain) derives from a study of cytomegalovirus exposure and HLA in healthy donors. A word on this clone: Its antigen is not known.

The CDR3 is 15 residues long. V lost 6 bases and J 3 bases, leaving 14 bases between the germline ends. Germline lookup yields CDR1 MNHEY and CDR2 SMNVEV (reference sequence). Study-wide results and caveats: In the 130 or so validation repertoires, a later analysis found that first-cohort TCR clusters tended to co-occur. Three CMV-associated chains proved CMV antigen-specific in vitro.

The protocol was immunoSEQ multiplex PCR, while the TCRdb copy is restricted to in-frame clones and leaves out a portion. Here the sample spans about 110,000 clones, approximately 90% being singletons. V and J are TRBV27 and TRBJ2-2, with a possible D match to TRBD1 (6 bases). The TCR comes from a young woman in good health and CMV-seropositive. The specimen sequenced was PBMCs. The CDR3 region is CASRLQGGYTGELFF. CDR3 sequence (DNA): TGTGCCAGCAGGCTACAGGGTGGTTACACCGGGGAGCTGTTTTTT.